The 4 T cell receptor beta chains below come from one sample, sequenced in a study of T cells in tuberculosis. Noted time point: new active TB diagnosis, blood taken before or within 7 days of starting treatment. Assay used: immunoSEQ multiplex PCR; TCRdb lists only in-frame clones, some missing. The data show more than 35,000 clones, with approximately 94% seen just once and approximately 4.2% held by the top ten. Sequenced material: PBMCs, taken at tuberculosis diagnosis. The receptors shown here come from an adult with tuberculosis.

The genes are TRBV11-3 and TRBJ2-3; 7 bases are shared with TRBD2. Germline V gene sequence: CDR1 SGHNT, CDR2 YENEEA. The CDR3 extends over 15 amino acids. Trimming took 1 base from V and 2 from J; bases not matched to a gene: 3. CDR3 loop: CASSLGRGYTDTQYF. The CDR3 DNA is TGTGCCAGCAGCTTAGGGCGGGGGTACACAGATACGCAGTATTTT.

This chain connects TRBV5-1 to TRBJ1-4; tentative D call: TRBD1 (5 bases). The CDR3 totals 15 residues. The V end lost 0 bases, the J end lost 9 bases, and 15 bases lay between the germline ends. Germline V CDR1 and CDR2: SGHRS, YFSETQ. The CDR3 bases are TGCGCCAGCAGCTTGGCCGACGGAAGGGGTAAAAAACTGTTTTTT. The encoded protein is CASSLADGRGKKLFF.

The V gene is TRBV5-1, the J gene TRBJ2-1; 13 nucleotides agree with TRBD2. The germline gives CDR1 SGHRS, CDR2 YFSETQ. The CDR3 totals 17 residues. After removal of 4 bases from V and 2 bases from J, the junction contained 6 bases not matched to a gene. DNA of the CDR3: TGCGCCAGCAGCGGTCGGACTAGCGGGGGCACCTACAATGAGCAGTTCTTC. Its translation: CASSGRTSGGTYNEQFF.

The chain uses TRBV5-6 and TRBJ2-7; 10 bases agree with TRBD2. V gave up 4 bases and J gave up 2 bases; unmatched junction bases: 3. The germline V gene encodes CDR1 SGHDT and CDR2 YYEEEE. The CDR3 totals 14 residues. The CDR3 DNA is TGTGCCAGCAGCACTAGCGGGGCGACCTACGAGCAGTACTTC. Translation gives CASSTSGATYEQYF.